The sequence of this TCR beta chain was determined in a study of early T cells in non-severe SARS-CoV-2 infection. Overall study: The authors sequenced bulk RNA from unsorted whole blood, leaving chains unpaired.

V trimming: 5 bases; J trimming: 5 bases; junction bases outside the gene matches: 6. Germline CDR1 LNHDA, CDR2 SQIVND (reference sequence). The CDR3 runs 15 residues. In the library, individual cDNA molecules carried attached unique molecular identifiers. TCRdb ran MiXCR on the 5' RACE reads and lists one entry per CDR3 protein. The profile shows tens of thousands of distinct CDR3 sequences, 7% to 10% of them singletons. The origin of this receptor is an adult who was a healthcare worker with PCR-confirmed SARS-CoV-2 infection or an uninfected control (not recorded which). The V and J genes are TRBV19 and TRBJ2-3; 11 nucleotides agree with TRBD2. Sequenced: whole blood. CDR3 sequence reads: CASSLSGTSGDTQYF. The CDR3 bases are TGTGCCAGTAGTCTCTCCGGGACTAGCGGAGATACGCAGTATTTT.